This T cell receptor beta chain is from a study of vaccination and CD4 T cells after COVID-19. Treatment specified: 10-day PBMC culture with coronavirus spike peptide pools or control peptides (ViraFEST assay). The Oncomine TCR Beta short-read assay was what sequenced the DNA obtained from cultured CD4+ T cells. Scientists extracted genomic DNA from CD4+ T cells grown in culture. TCRdb reprocessed the PCR reads via MiXCR and lists one record per CDR3 protein. The data hold over 14,000 distinct CDR3 sequences, with around a third observed a single time. Germline CDR1 DFQATT, CDR2 SNEGSKA (reference sequence). The CDR3 is made up of 14 amino acids. Between the trimmed V and J ends, which lost 3 bases and 8 bases, there was a span of 19 bases. As regards this clonotype: Its antigen is undetermined.

This sequence joins TRBV20-1 and TRBJ1-2, with a tentative D call TRBD1 (5 bases). The source of this sequence is a human donor who had recovered from COVID-19. The sequencing here drew on CD4+ T cells from blood, cultured in vitro, taken after SARS-CoV-2 vaccination. The CDR3 here is CSASLGGSVGGYTF. The CDR3 DNA sequence: TGCAGTGCTAGTTTGGGGGGGTCGGTCGGGGGCTACACCTTC.